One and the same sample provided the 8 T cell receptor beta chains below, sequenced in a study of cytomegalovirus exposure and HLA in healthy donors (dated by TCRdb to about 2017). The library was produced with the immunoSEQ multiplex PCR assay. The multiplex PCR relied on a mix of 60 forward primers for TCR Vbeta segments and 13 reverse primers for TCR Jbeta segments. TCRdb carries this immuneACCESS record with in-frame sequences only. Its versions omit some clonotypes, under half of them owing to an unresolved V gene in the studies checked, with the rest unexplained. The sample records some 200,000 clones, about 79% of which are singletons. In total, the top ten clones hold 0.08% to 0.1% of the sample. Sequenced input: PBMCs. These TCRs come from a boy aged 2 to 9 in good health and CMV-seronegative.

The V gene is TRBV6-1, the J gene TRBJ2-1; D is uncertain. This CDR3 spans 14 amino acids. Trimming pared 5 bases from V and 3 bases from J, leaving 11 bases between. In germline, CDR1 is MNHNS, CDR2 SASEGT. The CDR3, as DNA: TGTGCCAGCAGTAATCCCGGGTTCTACAATGAGCAGTTCTTC. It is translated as CASSNPGFYNEQFF.

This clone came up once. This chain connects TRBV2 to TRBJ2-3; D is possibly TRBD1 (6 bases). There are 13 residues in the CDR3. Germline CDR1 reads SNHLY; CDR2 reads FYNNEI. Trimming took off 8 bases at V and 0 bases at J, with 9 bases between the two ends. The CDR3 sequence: CASGTGSTDTQYF. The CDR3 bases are TGTGCCAGCGGAACAGGGAGCACAGATACGCAGTATTTT.

This CDR3 is CASSYLQGAGANVLTF. CDR3 in DNA: TGTGCCAGCAGTTACTTACAGGGAGCGGGGGCCAACGTCCTGACTTTC. This chain uses TRBV6-6 with TRBJ2-6, with a weak D call TRBD1 (6 bases). V was shortened by 1 base and J by 4 bases, with 11 bases between the two germline ends. CDR1 is MNHNY, CDR2 SVGAGI, per germline (reference sequence). CDR3 length equals 16 residues.

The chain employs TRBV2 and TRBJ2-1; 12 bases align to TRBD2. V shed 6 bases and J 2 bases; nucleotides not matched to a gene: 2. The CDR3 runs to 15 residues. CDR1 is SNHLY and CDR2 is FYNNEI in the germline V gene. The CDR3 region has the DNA TGTGCCAGCAGGCCTAGCGGGGGGGCCTACAATGAGCAGTTCTTC. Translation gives CASRPSGGAYNEQFF.

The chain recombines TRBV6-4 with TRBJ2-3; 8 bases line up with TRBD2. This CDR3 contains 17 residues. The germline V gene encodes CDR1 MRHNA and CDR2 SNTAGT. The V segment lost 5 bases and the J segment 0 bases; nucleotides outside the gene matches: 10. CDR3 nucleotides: TGTGCCAGCAGTCCCACCGCGGGGGGCGGTAGCACAGATACGCAGTATTTT. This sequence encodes CASSPTAGGGSTDTQYF.

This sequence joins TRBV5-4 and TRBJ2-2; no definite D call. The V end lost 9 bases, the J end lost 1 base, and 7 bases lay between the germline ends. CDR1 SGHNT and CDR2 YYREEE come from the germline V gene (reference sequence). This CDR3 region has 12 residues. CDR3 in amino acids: CATHLNTGELFF. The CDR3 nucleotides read TGTGCCACCCACTTGAACACCGGGGAGCTGTTTTTT. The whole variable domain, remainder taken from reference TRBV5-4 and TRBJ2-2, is ETGVTQSPTHLIKTRGQQVTLRCSSQSGHNTVSWYQQALGQGPQFIFQYYREEENGRGNFPPRFSGLQFPNYSSELNVNALELDDSALYLCATHLNTGELFFGEGSRLTVL.

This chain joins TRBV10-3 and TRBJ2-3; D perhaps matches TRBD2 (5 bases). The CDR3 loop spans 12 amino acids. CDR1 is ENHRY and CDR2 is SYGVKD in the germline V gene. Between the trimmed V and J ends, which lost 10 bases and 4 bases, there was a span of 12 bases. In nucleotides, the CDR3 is TGTGCCACCCAGGCGGAGGCAGATACGCAGTATTTT. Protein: CATQAEADTQYF.

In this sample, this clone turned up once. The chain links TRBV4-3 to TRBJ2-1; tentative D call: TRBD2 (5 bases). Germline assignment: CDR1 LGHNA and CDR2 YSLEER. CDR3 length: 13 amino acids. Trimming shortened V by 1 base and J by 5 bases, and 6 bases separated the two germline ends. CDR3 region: CASSQGGHNEQFF. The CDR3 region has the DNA TGCGCCAGCAGCCAAGGCGGGCACAATGAGCAGTTCTTC.